Below, 23 T cell receptor beta chains from the same sample are listed, as sequenced in a study of immune reconstitution after stem cell transplant in scleroderma. TCRdb re-called the RT-PCR reads with MiXCR, one entry per CDR3 protein. Among 3,000 to 4,500 distinct CDR3 sequences listed, approximately 6% were seen once. This specimen was acquired before or after autologous hematopoietic stem cell transplantation (not recorded which). Receptor source: a female donor with systemic sclerosis.

Details on this clonotype: A read error is possible here, since a much larger clone lies one base away. The rearrangement links TRBV12-3 or TRBV12-4 to TRBJ1-3, with D uncertain. The CDR3 is made up of 13 amino acids. The CDR3 DNA reads TGTGTCATGCGGAGGGCCTCTGGAAACACCATATATTTT. It translates to CVMRRASGNTIYF.

This clonotype counts as medium-sized. This chain links TRBV5-1 with TRBJ2-3; 9 bases are a match to TRBD2. This CDR3 has 15 amino acids. Germline CDR1 SGHRS, CDR2 YFSETQ. V lost 6 bases, J lost 1 base, and 6 bases stayed unmatched. The CDR3 loop is CASTPTSGRTDTQYF. CDR3 DNA: TGCGCCAGCACCCCGACTAGCGGACGCACAGATACGCAGTATTTT.

By frequency in the sample, this clonotype is medium-sized. The genes are TRBV5-1 and TRBJ2-4; D is uncertain. The CDR3 is 13 amino acids. Trimming cost V 0 bases and J 5 bases, with 6 bases left between them. The germline V gene encodes CDR1 SGHRS and CDR2 YFSETQ. CDR3 DNA sequence: TGCGCCAGCAGCTTGGAAGTCGAAAACATTCAGTACTTC. Translating gives CASSLEVENIQYF. Drawing the rest from reference TRBV5-1 and TRBJ2-4, the complete variable domain is KAGVTQTPRYLIKTRGQQVTLSCSPISGHRSVSWYQQTPGQGLQFLFEYFSETQRNKGNFPGRFSGRQFSNSRSEMNVSTLELGDSALYLCASSLEVENIQYFGAGTRLSVL.

Relative to its sample, this clonotype is medium-sized (0.01 to 0.1%). The chain carries TRBV5-1 and TRBJ1-1; D uncertain. The CDR3 is 16 amino acids. Germline CDR1 and CDR2: SGHRS and YFSETQ. V lost 0 bases and J 3 bases, leaving 15 bases between the germline ends. The CDR3 DNA reads TGCGCCAGCAGCTTGGGACGCCTCGGAGGTGACACTGAAGCTTTCTTT. Translating it yields CASSLGRLGGDTEAFF. The whole variable domain, remainder taken from reference TRBV5-1 and TRBJ1-1, is KAGVTQTPRYLIKTRGQQVTLSCSPISGHRSVSWYQQTPGQGLQFLFEYFSETQRNKGNFPGRFSGRQFSNSRSEMNVSTLELGDSALYLCASSLGRLGGDTEAFFGQGTRLTVV.

This clonotype qualifies as medium-sized. The J gene is TRBJ2-7, the V gene TRBV29-1; D call uncertain. The germline V gene encodes CDR1 SQVTM and CDR2 ANQGSEA. CDR3 length equals 15 residues. With 1 base removed from V and 2 bases from J, the gap between germline ends came to 15 bases. The CDR3 coding sequence is TGCAGCGTTGAAGGAGGCCAGGATAATCCCTACGAGCAGTACTTC. This encodes CSVEGGQDNPYEQYF.

In its sample, this clonotype is medium-sized (0.01 to 0.1%). The chain recombines TRBV28 with TRBJ1-1; D gene ambiguous. V lost 4 bases and J 1 base, leaving 7 bases between the germline ends. The CDR3 has 13 amino acids. CDR1 is MDHEN, CDR2 SYDVKM, per germline. The CDR3 coding sequence is TGTGCCAGCAGTTGGGTGCCGAACACTGAAGCTTTCTTT. Its protein is CASSWVPNTEAFF.

In this sample, this clonotype is medium-sized. The chain uses TRBV12-3 or TRBV12-4 and TRBJ1-2; TRBD1 agrees at 12 bases. V lost 3 bases and J lost 2; bases outside the gene matches: 7. The CDR3 totals 17 residues. Written as DNA, the CDR3 is TGTGCCAGCAGTTTCTGGGACAGGGGGCGAAGAAACTATGGCTACACCTTC. Its translation: CASSFWDRGRRNYGYTF.

This clonotype qualifies as medium-sized (0.01 to 0.1%). The chain uses TRBV19 and TRBJ2-3, with D perhaps given as TRBD1 or TRBD2 (5 bases each). Germline CDR1 and CDR2: LNHDA and SQIVND (reference sequence). The CDR3 has 15 amino acids. Trimming left V 0 bases short and J 0 bases short, with 7 bases between. CDR3 coding DNA: TGTGCCAGTAGTATAGATCGGGACAGCACAGATACGCAGTATTTT. It translates to CASSIDRDSTDTQYF.

By sample share, this clonotype is medium-sized. V is TRBV20-1 and J is TRBJ2-1; no clear D gene. The CDR3 extends over 13 amino acids. V gave up 5 bases and J gave up 0 bases, with 8 bases separating them. Germline-derived CDR1 and CDR2 are DFQATT and SNEGSKA (reference sequence). The CDR3 loop is CSAEWSSYNEQFF. DNA of the CDR3: TGCAGTGCTGAGTGGAGCTCCTACAATGAGCAGTTCTTC.

This clonotype is medium-sized within its sample. V usage is TRBV15 and J usage is TRBJ2-6; TRBD1 matches 7 bases. V trimming: 11 bases; J trimming: 0 bases; junction bases outside the gene matches: 7. Germline V lookup: CDR1 LNHNV, CDR2 YYDKDF (reference sequence). The CDR3 sequence is 15 residues long. CDR3 in DNA: TGTGCCGTGGGACAGCAAGGCTCTGGGGCCAACGTCCTGACTTTC. The encoded protein is CAVGQQGSGANVLTF.

This clonotype showed up many times. This chain joins TRBV10-2 and TRBJ2-7; either TRBD1 or TRBD2 may fit D (5 bases each). The germline gives CDR1 WSHSY, CDR2 SAAADI. The CDR3 totals 11 residues. V lost 11 bases to trimming and J lost 0 bases, with 8 bases between them. The CDR3 reads CAGGSSYEQYF. CDR3 in DNA: TGCGCCGGGGGAAGCTCCTACGAGCAGTACTTC.

Judged by abundance, this clonotype is medium-sized. The rearrangement uses TRBV7-3 and TRBJ2-2; no clear D gene. The length of the CDR3 is 14 residues. Germline V CDR1 and CDR2: SGHTA, FQGTGA. V gave up 8 bases and J gave up 2 bases, with 12 bases separating them. The CDR3 loop is CASSKRINTGELFF. In DNA, the CDR3 is TGTGCCAGCTCCAAGAGGATAAACACCGGGGAGCTGTTTTTT. Looking up the rest from reference TRBV7-3 and TRBJ2-2 gives the full variable domain: GAGVSQTPSNKVTEKGKYVELRCDPISGHTALYWYRQSLGQGPEFLIYFQGTGAADDSGLPNDRFFAVRPEGSVSTLKIQRTERGDSAVYLCASSKRINTGELFFGEGSRLTVL.

This clonotype came up many times. The chain has TRBV9 and TRBJ1-1, with unresolved D. Germline CDR1 reads SGDLS; CDR2 reads YYNGEE. V was trimmed by 4 bases and J by 1 base, leaving 8 bases between them. The CDR3 length is 13 residues. CDR3 bases: TGTGCCAGCAGCCCCACCGGGAACACTGAAGCTTTCTTT. As protein: CASSPTGNTEAFF.

By its share, this clonotype is medium-sized. The rearrangement uses TRBV20-1 and TRBJ1-6; 11 bases map to TRBD1. Trimming removed 0 bases from V and 9 bases from J; junction bases left unmatched: 7. CDR3 size: 16 residues. The germline CDR1 and CDR2 sequences are DFQATT and SNEGSKA (reference sequence). The CDR3 region has the DNA TGCAGTGCTAGAGATCGGACAGGGGGCAGGGTTTCACCCCTCCACTTT. Amino acid sequence: CSARDRTGGRVSPLHF.

In its sample, this clonotype is medium-sized. The J gene is TRBJ2-7, the V gene TRBV27; D might be TRBD1 (6 bases). There are 15 residues in the CDR3. Germline assignment: CDR1 MNHEY and CDR2 SMNVEV (reference sequence). The ends were cut back, 4 bases at V and 1 base at J, with 14 bases in the middle. CDR3 nucleotide sequence: TGTGCCAGCAGTTCTGTGCAGGGGCGATCCTACGAGCAGTACTTC. Its protein product is CASSSVQGRSYEQYF.

This clonotype is labeled as large. This chain uses TRBV7-6 with TRBJ1-2, with D possibly TRBD1 on 5 matching bases. Germline assignment: CDR1 SGHVS and CDR2 FNYEAQ. The CDR3 consists of 13 residues. V was cut by 4 bases and J by 7 bases, with 13 bases left in between. CDR3 bases: TGTGCCAGCAGCTCCAACCAGGGAGGTGGCTACACCTTC. Translation gives CASSSNQGGGYTF. Combining the CDR3 with reference TRBV7-6 and TRBJ1-2 gives the whole variable domain GAGVSQSPRYKVTKRGQDVALRCDPISGHVSLYWYRQALGQGPEFLTYFNYEAQQDKSGLPNDRFSAERPEGSISTLTIQRTEQRDSAMYRCASSSNQGGGYTFGSGTRLTVV.

This clonotype was seen at least ten times. The chain carries TRBV7-3 and TRBJ2-3, with D possibly being TRBD1 (6 bases). Germline values: CDR1 SGHTA, CDR2 FQGTGA. The CDR3 extends over 15 amino acids. Trimming took 5 bases from V and 4 from J, leaving 16 bases between them. The CDR3 loop is CASSASGVISDTQYF. The CDR3 coding sequence is TGTGCCAGCAGCGCCTCAGGGGTAATATCAGATACGCAGTATTTT.

The sample holds a few counts of this clonotype. CDR3 region: CATLSQGVTGELFF. CDR3 nucleotide sequence: TGTGCCACCCTGTCGCAGGGGGTAACCGGGGAGCTGTTTTTT. This chain connects TRBV28 to TRBJ2-2, with 7 nucleotides matching TRBD1. V lost 10 bases to trimming and J lost 5 bases; unmatched junction nucleotides: 10. CDR3 length: 14 amino acids. CDR1 is MDHEN, CDR2 SYDVKM, per germline.

This clonotype is labeled medium-sized. This chain uses TRBV7-8 with TRBJ1-6, with TRBD1 identical over 9 bases. V dropped 7 bases and J dropped 10; count of bases not matched to a gene: 11. The CDR3 is made up of 15 amino acids. Germline CDR1 and CDR2: SGHVS and FQNEAQ. CDR3 nucleotide sequence: TGTGCCAGCACTCCAGGCGGGACAGGGAACTCACCCCTCCACTTT. Translating gives CASTPGGTGNSPLHF.

This clonotype is termed medium-sized. This sequence joins TRBV5-1 and TRBJ2-2; no reliable D call. Germline lookup yields CDR1 SGHRS and CDR2 YFSETQ. The CDR3 loop spans 13 amino acids. V was shortened by 3 bases and J by 2 bases, with 5 bases between the two germline ends. DNA of the CDR3: TGCGCCAGCAGCTCAACAAACACCGGGGAGCTGTTTTTT. Translation gives CASSSTNTGELFF.

This clonotype was detected a few times. The rearrangement links TRBV5-4 to TRBJ1-1, with a weak D call TRBD1 (5 bases). Trimming stripped 0 bases from V and 9 bases from J, with 12 bases between. Germline V gene sequence: CDR1 SGHNT, CDR2 YYREEE (reference sequence). CDR3 length equals 13 residues. The CDR3 sequence is CASSLGGSGKAFF. CDR3 bases: TGTGCCAGCAGCTTGGGAGGGTCAGGGAAAGCTTTCTTT.

This clonotype is judged medium-sized. The V and J genes are TRBV5-1 and TRBJ1-1; 7 bases align to TRBD1. Unmatched junction bases numbered 3, after V lost 0 bases and J lost 4 bases. The CDR3 loop spans 14 amino acids. The germline gives CDR1 SGHRS, CDR2 YFSETQ. Written as DNA, the CDR3 is TGCGCCAGCAGCTTGGGACAGGGAGCCACTGAAGCTTTCTTT. Translating it yields CASSLGQGATEAFF.

By share of the sample, this clonotype is medium-sized. The chain employs TRBV5-6 and TRBJ1-1, with D uncertain. With 1 base removed from V and 2 bases from J, the gap between germline ends came to 9 bases. Germline assignment: CDR1 SGHDT and CDR2 YYEEEE. The length of the CDR3 is 14 residues. CDR3 sequence reads: CASSLLPRNTEAFF. DNA for the CDR3: TGTGCCAGCAGCTTGCTCCCGAGAAACACTGAAGCTTTCTTT.